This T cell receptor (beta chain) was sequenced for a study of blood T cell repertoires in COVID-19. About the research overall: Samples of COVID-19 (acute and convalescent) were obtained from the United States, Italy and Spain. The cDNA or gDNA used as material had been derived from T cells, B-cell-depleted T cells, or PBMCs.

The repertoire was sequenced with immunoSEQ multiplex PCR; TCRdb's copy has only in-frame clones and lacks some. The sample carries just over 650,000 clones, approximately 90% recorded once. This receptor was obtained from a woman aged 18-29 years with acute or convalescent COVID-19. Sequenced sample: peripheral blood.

As DNA, the CDR3 is TGTGCCAGCAGCTTTGAGGGCTCCTACGAGCAGTACTTC. Residues: CASSFEGSYEQYF. J is TRBJ2-7 and V is TRBV5-6, with a possible D match to TRBD2 (5 bases). The CDR3 extends over 13 amino acids. V was clipped by 2 bases and J by 0 bases, with 6 bases between them. Germline V gene lookup returns CDR1 SGHDT and CDR2 YYEEEE.